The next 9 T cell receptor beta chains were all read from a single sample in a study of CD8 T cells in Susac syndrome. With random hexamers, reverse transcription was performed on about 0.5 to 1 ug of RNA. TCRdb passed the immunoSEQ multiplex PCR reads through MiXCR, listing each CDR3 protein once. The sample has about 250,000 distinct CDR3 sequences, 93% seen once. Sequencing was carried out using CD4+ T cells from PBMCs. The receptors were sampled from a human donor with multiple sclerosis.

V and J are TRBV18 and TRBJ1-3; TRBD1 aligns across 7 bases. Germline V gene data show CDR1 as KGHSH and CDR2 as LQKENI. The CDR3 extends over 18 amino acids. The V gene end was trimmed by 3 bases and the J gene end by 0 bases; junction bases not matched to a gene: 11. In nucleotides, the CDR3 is TGTGCCAGCTCACCCGATGGCCTTGGGACAGCCTCTGGAAACACCATATATTTT. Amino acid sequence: CASSPDGLGTASGNTIYF. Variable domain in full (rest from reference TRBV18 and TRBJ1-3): NAGVMQNPRHLVRRRGQEARLRCSPMKGHSHVYWYRQLPEEGLKFMVYLQKENIIDESGMPKERFSAEFPKEGPSILRIQQVVRGDSAAYFCASSPDGLGTASGNTIYFGEGSWLTVV.

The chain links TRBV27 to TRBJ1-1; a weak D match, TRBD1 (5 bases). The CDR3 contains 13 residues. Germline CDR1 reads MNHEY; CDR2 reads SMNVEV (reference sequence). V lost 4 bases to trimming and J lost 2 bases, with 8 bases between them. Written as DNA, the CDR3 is TGTGCCAGCAGTTGGGGCAGAAACACTGAAGCTTTCTTT. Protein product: CASSWGRNTEAFF.

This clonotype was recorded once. CDR3: CAWSVMQNTGELFF. For the CDR3, the DNA is TGTGCCTGGAGTGTGATGCAGAACACCGGGGAGCTGTTTTTT. The gene calls are TRBV30 and TRBJ2-2; D remains ambiguous. The CDR3 extends over 14 amino acids. V was shortened by 0 bases and J by 1 base, with 6 bases between the two germline ends. From germline, CDR1 is GTSNPN and CDR2 SVGIG (reference sequence). Variable domain in full (rest from reference TRBV30 and TRBJ2-2): SQTIHQWPATLVQPVGSPLSLECTVEGTSNPNLYWYRQAAGRGLQLLFYSVGIGQISSEVPQNLSASRPQDRQFILSSKKLLLSDSGFYLCAWSVMQNTGELFFGEGSRLTVL.

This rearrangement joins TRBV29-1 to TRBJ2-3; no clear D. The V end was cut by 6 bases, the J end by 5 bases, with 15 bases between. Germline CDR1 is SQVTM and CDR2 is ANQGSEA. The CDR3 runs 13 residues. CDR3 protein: CSVQEVTGDTQYF. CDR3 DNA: TGCAGCGTACAAGAGGTCACCGGAGATACGCAGTATTTT.

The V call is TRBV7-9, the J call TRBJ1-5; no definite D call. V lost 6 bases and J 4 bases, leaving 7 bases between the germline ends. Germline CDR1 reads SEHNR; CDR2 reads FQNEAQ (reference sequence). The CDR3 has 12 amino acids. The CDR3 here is CASSPYNQPQHF. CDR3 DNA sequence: TGTGCCAGCAGTCCCTATAATCAGCCCCAGCATTTT.

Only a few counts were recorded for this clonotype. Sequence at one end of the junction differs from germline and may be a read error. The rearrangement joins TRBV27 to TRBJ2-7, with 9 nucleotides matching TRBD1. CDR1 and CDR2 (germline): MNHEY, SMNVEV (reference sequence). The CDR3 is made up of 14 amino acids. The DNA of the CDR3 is TGTGCTAGCAGTCCCGGGACAGGGAAGTACGAGCAGTACTTC. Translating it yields CASSPGTGKYEQYF.

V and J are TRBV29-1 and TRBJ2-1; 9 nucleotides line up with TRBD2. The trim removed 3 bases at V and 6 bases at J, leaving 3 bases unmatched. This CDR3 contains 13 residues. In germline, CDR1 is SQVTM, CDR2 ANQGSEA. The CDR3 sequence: CSVDSSGVNEQFF. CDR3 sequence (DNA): TGCAGCGTTGACTCTAGCGGGGTCAATGAGCAGTTCTTC.

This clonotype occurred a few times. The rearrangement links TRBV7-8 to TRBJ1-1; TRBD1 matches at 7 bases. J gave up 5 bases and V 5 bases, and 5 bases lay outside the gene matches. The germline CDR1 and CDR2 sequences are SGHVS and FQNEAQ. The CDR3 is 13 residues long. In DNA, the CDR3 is TGTGCCAGCAGCCCGAGGGGGCGAACTGAAGCTTTCTTT. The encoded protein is CASSPRGRTEAFF.

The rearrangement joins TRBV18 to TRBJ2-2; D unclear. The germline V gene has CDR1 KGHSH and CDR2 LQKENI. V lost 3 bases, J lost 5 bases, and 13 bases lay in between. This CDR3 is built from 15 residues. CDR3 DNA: TGTGCCAGCTCACCCCAGAGGACGGCAACCGGGGAGCTGTTTTTT. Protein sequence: CASSPQRTATGELFF.